These 25 T cell receptor beta chains share one sample of origin, sequenced in a study of T cells after yellow fever vaccination. TCRdb fed the 5' RACE reads into MiXCR, producing one record per CDR3 protein. The sample yields approximately 350,000 distinct CDR3 sequences, around 10% seen once. The sequenced sample was PBMCs, obtained on the day of the first yellow fever vaccination. The origin of the receptors is a man aged 18 to 29 who received the YFV17D yellow fever vaccine.

This clonotype has only a few counts. The chain is built from TRBV7-8 and TRBJ2-7; possible D gene TRBD2, 5 bases. The germline V and J ends were trimmed by 1 base and 2 bases, with 12 bases remaining between them. The CDR3 runs 15 residues. The germline V gene encodes CDR1 SGHVS and CDR2 FQNEAQ. As DNA, the CDR3 is TGTGCCAGCAGCTTAGGCACCGGGGTCCCCTACGAGCAGTACGTC. The encoded protein is CASSLGTGVPYEQYV.

This clonotype has ten or more counts. The chain employs TRBV29-1 and TRBJ2-2; weak D call: TRBD1 (7 bases). Germline CDR1 is SQVTM and CDR2 is ANQGSEA. The CDR3 runs 17 residues. V was cut by 7 bases and J by 5 bases, with 26 bases left in between. The CDR3 DNA follows: TGCAGCGCGGGGGCAGGGGGTTCCCCTGCCCGAACCGGGGAGCTGTTTTTT. Protein sequence: CSAGAGGSPARTGELFF.

The chain carries TRBV9 and TRBJ2-7; 9 positions match TRBD1. Germline assignment: CDR1 SGDLS and CDR2 YYNGEE. There are 16 residues in the CDR3. The V gene end was trimmed by 3 bases and the J gene end by 2 bases; junction bases not matched to a gene: 9. The CDR3 region is CASSGKPGQGAYEQYF. DNA of the CDR3: TGTGCCAGCAGCGGAAAACCGGGACAGGGAGCCTACGAGCAGTACTTC. Full variable domain (rest looked up from reference TRBV9 and TRBJ2-7): DSGVTQTPKHLITATGQRVTLRCSPRSGDLSVYWYQQSLDQGLQFLIQYYNGEERAKGNILERFSAQQFPDLHSELNLSSLELGDSALYFCASSGKPGQGAYEQYFGPGTRLTVT.

The chain carries TRBV5-1 and TRBJ1-1; no reliable D call. The CDR3 length is 12 residues. Germline CDR1 SGHRS, CDR2 YFSETQ. V dropped 0 bases and J dropped 8 bases, with 8 bases sitting between them. Written as DNA, the CDR3 is TGCGCCAGCAGCTTGGATTTCCGGGAAGCTTTCTTT. This encodes CASSLDFREAFF.

The V call is TRBV10-3, the J call TRBJ2-3, with a possible D match to TRBD1 (6 bases). CDR1 is ENHRY and CDR2 is SYGVKD in the germline V gene. The V and J ends lost 7 bases and 4 bases respectively, with 12 bases between them. The CDR3 runs 13 residues. CDR3 protein: CAINAGVPDTQYF. The CDR3 bases are TGTGCCATCAATGCAGGGGTCCCAGATACGCAGTATTTT.

There are a few counts of this clonotype. The rearrangement joins TRBV5-4 to TRBJ1-1, with 9 bases that match TRBD1. J lost 1 base, V lost 3 bases, and 4 bases had no gene match. CDR1 and CDR2 from the germline V gene are SGHNT and YYREEE (reference sequence). The CDR3 consists of 15 residues. CDR3 region: CASSSWTGENTEAFF. The CDR3 nucleotides read TGTGCCAGCAGCTCCTGGACAGGGGAGAACACTGAAGCTTTCTTT.

In this sample, this clonotype turned up a few times. The rearrangement uses TRBV12-3 or TRBV12-4 and TRBJ1-5; the D is unclear. The length of the CDR3 is 14 residues. Trimming removed 3 bases from V and 4 bases from J, with 10 bases in between. The CDR3 DNA follows: TGTGCCAGCAGTTTGTTGGCGGGGAATCAGCCCCAGCATTTT. It specifies CASSLLAGNQPQHF.

This clonotype showed up just a few times. The V gene is TRBV4-1, the J gene TRBJ2-5; no reliable D call. Germline assignment: CDR1 MGHRA and CDR2 YSYEKL. The CDR3 extends over 16 amino acids. V shed 1 base and J shed 1 base, with 13 bases lying between them. The CDR3 here is CASSQGVAELQETQYF. The CDR3 nucleotides are TGCGCCAGCAGCCAAGGGGTAGCTGAGCTCCAAGAGACCCAGTACTTC.

This clonotype was detected only a few times. This sequence joins TRBV19 and TRBJ2-5; 7 bases fit TRBD2. There are 14 residues in the CDR3. Losses at the gene ends were 7 bases for V and 5 bases for J; bases not matched to a gene: 10. The V gene's germline CDR1 is LNHDA and CDR2 SQIVND (reference sequence). CDR3 residues: CASKRDSGRETQYF. DNA of the CDR3: TGTGCCAGTAAGAGGGACTCCGGGAGGGAGACCCAGTACTTC.

This clonotype was picked up many times. This chain connects TRBV11-2 to TRBJ2-1; D remains unclear. There are 14 residues in the CDR3. V was shortened by 1 base and J by 5 bases, with 9 bases between the two germline ends. The germline V gene encodes CDR1 SGHAT and CDR2 FQNNGV. CDR3 sequence (DNA): TGTGCCAGCAGCTTAGTAATCGACCACAATGAGCAGTTCTTC. This gives the protein CASSLVIDHNEQFF.

This chain uses TRBV12-3 or TRBV12-4 with TRBJ1-2; D is ambiguous. The CDR3 covers 12 residues. The V and J ends lost 2 bases and 8 bases respectively, with 9 bases between them. CDR3 loop: CASSLTVRGYTF. The CDR3, as DNA: TGTGCCAGCAGTTTAACGGTGAGGGGCTACACCTTC.

This clonotype was observed many times. The rearrangement uses TRBV7-2 and TRBJ2-2; 11 bases map to TRBD1. From germline, CDR1 is SGHTA and CDR2 FQGNSA. Trimming took 4 bases from V and 3 from J; bases not matched to a gene: 4. CDR3 length: 16 amino acids. CDR3 in amino acids: CASSSRTGGDTGELFF. The CDR3 DNA sequence: TGTGCCAGCAGCTCACGGACAGGGGGCGACACCGGGGAGCTGTTTTTT.

There are a few counts of this clonotype. V gene TRBV5-1 combines with J gene TRBJ2-3; D remains unclear. CDR3 length: 13 residues. Germline loops: CDR1 SGHRS, CDR2 YFSETQ. V lost 4 bases to trimming and J lost 6 bases, with 12 bases between them. CDR3 region: CASSLLDFDTQYF. The CDR3, as DNA: TGCGCCAGCAGCCTCCTAGATTTCGATACGCAGTATTTT. The full variable domain, rest sourced from reference TRBV5-1 and TRBJ2-3, is KAGVTQTPRYLIKTRGQQVTLSCSPISGHRSVSWYQQTPGQGLQFLFEYFSETQRNKGNFPGRFSGRQFSNSRSEMNVSTLELGDSALYLCASSLLDFDTQYFGPGTRLTVL.

This chain uses TRBV27 with TRBJ1-1, with D unresolved. Germline lookup yields CDR1 MNHEY and CDR2 SMNVEV (reference sequence). This CDR3 has 14 residues. V was trimmed by 8 bases and J by 3 bases, leaving 16 bases between them. CDR3 DNA: TGTGCCAGCGGTCTGGGCTTGGGGTACACTGAAGCTTTCTTT. Translated: CASGLGLGYTEAFF.

This clonotype was counted at least ten times. This chain joins TRBV2 and TRBJ2-5; D ambiguous. Trimming removed 2 bases from V and 9 bases from J, with 7 bases in between. The CDR3 totals 11 residues. The germline V gene encodes CDR1 SNHLY and CDR2 FYNNEI. The DNA of the CDR3 is TGTGCCAGCAGTGAAACAGTGCCCCAGTACTTC. This encodes CASSETVPQYF.

This chain connects TRBV5-4 to TRBJ1-1; TRBD1 matches 7 bases. The CDR3 length is 14 residues. Germline V CDR1 and CDR2: SGHNT, YYREEE (reference sequence). With V trimmed by 3 bases and J by 1 base, 3 bases remained unmatched. Here the CDR3 DNA reads TGTGCCAGCAGCTCCACAGGGGAGAACACTGAAGCTTTCTTT. Its translation is CASSSTGENTEAFF.

This clonotype appeared a few times. V is TRBV4-3 and J is TRBJ2-3; D remains unclear. V was shortened by 4 bases and J by 4 bases, with 9 bases between the two germline ends. The CDR3 loop spans 13 amino acids. Looked up from germline, CDR1 is LGHNA and CDR2 is YSLEER. DNA for the CDR3: TGCGCCAGCAGCCCCGGATCCTCAGATACGCAGTATTTT. The encoded protein is CASSPGSSDTQYF.

J is TRBJ2-1 and V is TRBV9; D call uncertain. Germline V gene sequence: CDR1 SGDLS, CDR2 YYNGEE. V was clipped by 3 bases and J by 7 bases, with 11 bases between them. This CDR3 region has 13 residues. The CDR3 DNA reads TGTGCCAGCAGCGGGTGGTCGACGAATGAGCAGTTCTTC. Amino acids: CASSGWSTNEQFF.

The chain carries TRBV18 and TRBJ1-1, with D maybe TRBD1 (6 bases). Germline V gives CDR1 KGHSH, CDR2 LQKENI. V dropped 3 bases and J dropped 5 bases, with 13 bases sitting between them. The CDR3 spans 14 residues. The CDR3 bases are TGTGCCAGCTCACCGGACAGTACTACTACTGAAGCTTTCTTT. This gives the protein CASSPDSTTTEAFF.

Only a few counts were recorded for this clonotype. The CDR3 region is CASRARLPFSGANVLTF. CDR3 DNA: TGTGCCAGCAGGGCCCGGCTACCATTCTCTGGGGCCAACGTCCTGACTTTC. This chain connects TRBV7-9 to TRBJ2-6; no firm D call. This CDR3 is built from 17 residues. Germline CDR1 is SEHNR and CDR2 is FQNEAQ (reference sequence). V was pared by 6 bases and J by 0 bases, with 15 bases between. The full variable domain, completed using reference TRBV7-9 and TRBJ2-6, is DTGVSQNPRHKITKRGQNVTFRCDPISEHNRLYWYRQTLGQGPEFLTYFQNEAQLEKSRLLSDRFSAERPKGSFSTLEIQRTEQGDSAMYLCASRARLPFSGANVLTFGAGSRLTVL.

The rearrangement uses TRBV5-1 and TRBJ2-7; D is perhaps TRBD2 (6 bases). CDR1 SGHRS and CDR2 YFSETQ come from the germline V gene. The CDR3 covers 16 residues. Trimming took 4 bases from V and 2 from J, leaving 19 bases between them. CDR3 DNA sequence: TGCGCCAGCAGCCCCTCGGCGGGGACGGCAGCCTACGAGCAGTACTTC. Residues: CASSPSAGTAAYEQYF.

V gene TRBV19 combines with J gene TRBJ1-6; 8 bases are a match to TRBD1. The CDR3 has 18 amino acids. J was trimmed by 5 bases and V by 1 base; bases with no gene match: 10. Germline V gene data show CDR1 as LNHDA and CDR2 as SQIVND (reference sequence). The CDR3 protein is CASSIVGTGGRDNSPLHF. The CDR3, as DNA: TGTGCCAGTAGTATAGTAGGGACAGGCGGTCGGGATAATTCACCCCTCCACTTT.

This clonotype was counted a few times. This chain uses TRBV29-1 with TRBJ1-4, with a possible D match to TRBD1 (6 bases). The CDR3 sequence is 13 residues long. CDR1 SQVTM and CDR2 ANQGSEA come from the germline V gene. The V end was cut by 1 base, the J end by 7 bases, with 10 bases between. As DNA, the CDR3 is TGCAGCGTTGAAGTAAACAGGGCTGAAAAACTGTTTTTT. Encoded protein: CSVEVNRAEKLFF.

The chain has TRBV6-1 and TRBJ1-1; TRBD1 matches 7 bases. V lost 1 base to trimming and J lost 4 bases; unmatched junction nucleotides: 9. This CDR3 comprises 16 residues. Germline CDR1 is MNHNS and CDR2 is SASEGT. The CDR3 sequence is CASSEEGGGAVTEAFF. CDR3 bases: TGTGCCAGCAGTGAAGAGGGAGGGGGCGCAGTCACTGAAGCTTTCTTT.

The CDR3 DNA reads as TGTGCCAGCAGCACGTACTCCAGGGCCCAGTTCACCGGGGAGCTGTTTTTT. Translation: CASSTYSRAQFTGELFF. The J gene is TRBJ2-2, the V gene TRBV7-2; D is possibly TRBD1 (5 bases). Germline CDR1 SGHTA, CDR2 FQGNSA. The CDR3 is made up of 17 amino acids. V dropped 5 bases and J dropped 4 bases, with 20 bases sitting between them.